These 18 T cell receptor beta chains share one sample of origin, sequenced in a study of blood T cell repertoires in COVID-19. Generated by immunoSEQ multiplex PCR, the TCRdb table keeps only in-frame clones and is missing some. The sample holds approximately 150,000 clones; around 84% are singletons and the top ten take over 12%. The sequenced material came from PBMCs or T cells enriched from blood (not recorded which). These receptors were collected from a man in his forties or fifties who had recovered from COVID-19.

The V call is TRBV6-5, the J call TRBJ2-1; possible D gene TRBD1, 5 bases. The germline CDR1 and CDR2 sequences are MNHEY and SVGAGI. Trimming pared 5 bases from V and 9 bases from J, leaving 11 bases between. The CDR3 runs 12 residues. CDR3 amino acids: CASSLRQSEQFF. CDR3 coding DNA: TGTGCCAGCAGTCTTCGACAGAGTGAGCAGTTCTTC.

The chain couples TRBV3-1 (or the pseudogene TRBV3-2) to TRBJ1-2; D gene uncertain. Germline V gene sequence: CDR1 LGHDT, CDR2 YNNKEL (reference sequence). The CDR3 has 14 residues. V was trimmed by 0 bases and J by 8 bases, leaving 13 bases between them. The chain's CDR3 is CASSQDRHGSGYTF. CDR3 nucleotides: TGTGCCAGCAGCCAAGATAGGCACGGGTCGGGCTACACCTTC.

The chain uses TRBV6-4 and TRBJ2-7; D possibly corresponds to TRBD1 (6 bases). The V end lost 9 bases, the J end lost 2 bases, and 8 bases lay between the germline ends. The CDR3 is made up of 11 amino acids. Looked up from germline, CDR1 is MRHNA and CDR2 is SNTAGT. CDR3 in DNA: TGTGCCAGGGGGGACACCTACGAGCAGTACTTC. This encodes CARGDTYEQYF.

This sequence joins TRBV3-1 (or the pseudogene TRBV3-2) and TRBJ2-1; the D gene is possibly TRBD2 (7 bases). V was trimmed by 1 base and J by 16 bases, leaving 14 bases between them. This CDR3 has 12 amino acids. Germline values: CDR1 LGHDT, CDR2 YNNKEL (reference sequence). This chain's CDR3 is CASSQAGGGGFF. CDR3 bases: TGTGCCAGCAGCCAAGCGGGGGGCGGTGGATTCTTC.

The chain has TRBV28 and TRBJ1-1, with a tentative D call TRBD1 (6 bases). Trimming pared 4 bases from V and 3 bases from J, leaving 15 bases between. Germline CDR1 MDHEN, CDR2 SYDVKM. The CDR3 loop spans 15 amino acids. CDR3 sequence: CASSSYHRVDTEAFF. The CDR3 nucleotides are TGTGCCAGCAGTTCCTATCACAGGGTAGACACTGAAGCTTTCTTT. The variable domain in full, completed from reference TRBV28 and TRBJ1-1, reads DVKVTQSSRYLVKRTGEKVFLECVQDMDHENMFWYRQDPGLGLRLIYFSYDVKMKEKGDIPEGYSVSREKKERFSLILESASTNQTSMYLCASSSYHRVDTEAFFGQGTRLTVV.

The gene calls are TRBV5-1 and TRBJ2-5, with 9 positions matching TRBD1. V lost 7 bases to trimming and J lost 0 bases; unmatched junction nucleotides: 7. The V gene's germline CDR1 is SGHRS and CDR2 YFSETQ. The CDR3 covers 15 residues. The CDR3 here is CASGTGTGYQETQYF. The CDR3, as DNA: TGCGCCAGCGGGACCGGGACAGGGTACCAAGAGACCCAGTACTTC.

V gene TRBV2 combines with J gene TRBJ1-1; possibly TRBD1 for D (5 bases). V shed 8 bases and J shed 4 bases, with 14 bases lying between them. The CDR3 length is 13 residues. Germline V gives CDR1 SNHLY, CDR2 FYNNEI. CDR3 residues: CASSRGGGTEAFF. CDR3 DNA: TGTGCCAGCTCTCGGGGGGGAGGCACTGAAGCTTTCTTT.

The rearrangement uses TRBV5-4 and TRBJ1-2; 9 nucleotides line up with TRBD1. Germline V gene sequence: CDR1 SGHNT, CDR2 YYREEE (reference sequence). V was clipped by 5 bases and J by 5 bases; unmatched bases: 4. This CDR3 region has 13 residues. The CDR3 loop reads CASSIDRGYGYTF. Here the CDR3 DNA reads TGTGCCAGCAGTATTGACAGGGGGTATGGCTACACCTTC.

This clone occurred a few times. This chain uses TRBV5-5 with TRBJ1-5; a weak D match, TRBD1 (5 bases). Germline CDR1 SGHKS, CDR2 YYEKEE (reference sequence). V shed 1 base and J shed 2 bases, with 13 bases lying between them. The CDR3 loop spans 16 amino acids. The CDR3 reads CASSLSRGGGNQPQHF. CDR3 sequence (DNA): TGTGCCAGCAGCTTGAGTCGGGGCGGGGGCAATCAGCCCCAGCATTTT.

This sequence joins TRBV19 and TRBJ1-3; D not resolved. Germline V lookup: CDR1 LNHDA, CDR2 SQIVND (reference sequence). With 0 bases removed from V and 0 bases from J, the gap between germline ends came to 3 bases. The CDR3 extends over 14 amino acids. CDR3 protein: CASSIDSSGNTIYF. CDR3 DNA: TGTGCCAGTAGTATAGACAGCTCTGGAAACACCATATATTTT.

The genes are TRBV6-5 and TRBJ2-7, with D unclear. Germline lookup yields CDR1 MNHEY and CDR2 SVGAGI. This CDR3 has 13 residues. V was pared by 4 bases and J by 3 bases, with 10 bases between. The CDR3 sequence is CASSLRPFYEQYF. CDR3 nucleotides: TGTGCCAGCAGTTTGCGGCCGTTCTACGAGCAGTACTTC.

V is TRBV4-1 and J is TRBJ2-1; D ambiguous. The length of the CDR3 is 16 residues. The V gene lost 0 bases and the J gene lost 0 bases, with 9 bases spanning the gap. Germline CDR1 is MGHRA and CDR2 is YSYEKL. The CDR3 DNA is TGCGCCAGCAGCCAAGATCTAGATGACTCCTACAATGAGCAGTTCTTC. Its translation: CASSQDLDDSYNEQFF.

J is TRBJ1-1 and V is TRBV6-1, with TRBD1 matching 10 bases. The CDR3 is made up of 14 amino acids. V shed 2 bases and J 6 bases; nucleotides not matched to a gene: 3. Germline CDR1 is MNHNS and CDR2 is SASEGT. The CDR3 reads CASSETGTGAEAFF. CDR3 bases: TGTGCCAGCAGTGAAACCGGGACAGGGGCTGAAGCTTTCTTT.

V usage is TRBV6-5 and J usage is TRBJ2-1; 12 bases map to TRBD2. Losses at the gene ends were 10 bases for V and 9 bases for J; bases not matched to a gene: 7. The length of the CDR3 is 13 residues. The germline V gene encodes CDR1 MNHEY and CDR2 SVGAGI. CDR3 nucleotide sequence: TGTGCCACCCGGACTAGCGGGGTGGGTGAGCAGTTCTTC. Its translation: CATRTSGVGEQFF.

J is TRBJ1-5 and V is TRBV30; TRBD1 might be the D (5 bases). Germline assignment: CDR1 GTSNPN and CDR2 SVGIG (reference sequence). This CDR3 region has 14 residues. V lost 3 bases and J 1 base, leaving 10 bases between the germline ends. The CDR3 coding sequence is TGTGCCTGGAGAGCGGGGCCAAGCAATCAGCCCCAGCATTTT. Translating gives CAWRAGPSNQPQHF.

The rearrangement joins TRBV11-2 to TRBJ2-3; D is perhaps TRBD2 (5 bases). The V end was cut by 2 bases, the J end by 3 bases, with 18 bases between. The CDR3 runs to 17 residues. Germline-derived CDR1 and CDR2 are SGHAT and FQNNGV. Here the CDR3 reads CASSLQSLAYPTDTQYF. Written as DNA, the CDR3 is TGTGCCAGCAGCTTACAATCTCTAGCTTACCCGACAGATACGCAGTATTTT.

V is TRBV30 and J is TRBJ1-6; perhaps TRBD1 as D (6 bases). Germline CDR1 and CDR2: GTSNPN and SVGIG (reference sequence). The length of the CDR3 is 12 residues. V was cut by 4 bases and J by 8 bases, with 9 bases left in between. CDR3 bases: TGTGCCTGGACGGGGGGCCATTCACCCCTCCACTTT. The encoded protein is CAWTGGHSPLHF.

This clone has just a few counts. This sequence joins TRBV28 and TRBJ1-4; 10 bases are a match to TRBD1. Germline V gene lookup returns CDR1 MDHEN and CDR2 SYDVKM. This CDR3 is built from 13 residues. Germline trimming cut 5 bases from V and 10 bases from J; bases unmatched to any gene: 4. CDR3 in amino acids: CASSPGQGGKLFF. The CDR3 DNA sequence: TGTGCCAGCAGTCCCGGACAGGGGGGAAAACTGTTTTTT.